This is a list of T cell receptor beta chains from one sample in a study of blood T cell repertoires in COVID-19. Assay used: immunoSEQ multiplex PCR; TCRdb lists only in-frame clones, some missing. This sample has about 370,000 clones, with 80% to 90% found just once. Material: PBMCs or T cells enriched from blood (not recorded which). The receptors shown here come from a man between 18 and 29 years old who had recovered from COVID-19. The CDR3 runs from the conserved cysteine through the conserved F or W. D genes are given only for firm matches. Clone size is stated in some rows and not others, as once, few, many or a class when expanded.

D gene	J gene	clone size	V gene	CDR3 DNA	CDR3 protein
.	TRBJ1-1	few	TRBV6-5	TGTGCCGAGCGGAGGACTCCCCCGGGGAACACTGAAGCTTTCTTT	CAERRTPPGNTEAFF
.	TRBJ2-4	.	TRBV7-9	TGTGCCAGCAGCTTAGCGTCTGATAGCATTCAGTACTTC	CASSLASDSIQYF
TRBD2	TRBJ2-3	once	TRBV29-1	TGCAGCGTTGGGACTAGCGAAAGCACAGATACGCAGTATTTT	CSVGTSESTDTQYF
.	TRBJ1-1	.	TRBV5-1	TGCGCCAGCAGCTTGCGGTCGGGGGACACTGAAGCTTTCTTT	CASSLRSGDTEAFF
.	TRBJ2-7	few	TRBV7-9	TGTGCCAGCAGCGGAGGTTTTAGCTCCTACGAGCAGTACTTC	CASSGGFSSYEQYF
TRBD1	TRBJ1-1	.	TRBV12-3/TRBV12-4	TGTGCCAGCACACAGGGGGCGAACACTGAAGCTTTCTTT	CASTQGANTEAFF
.	TRBJ2-7	.	TRBV10-2	TGCGCCAGCAGTGATGCTCGGAGCGACTACGAGCAGTACTTC	CASSDARSDYEQYF
.	TRBJ2-7	.	TRBV5-1	TGCGCCAGCAGCGAAGTAGGGGCCTCCTACGAGCAGTACTTC	CASSEVGASYEQYF
.	TRBJ1-5	.	TRBV21-1	TGTGCCAGCAGGCTGCACGGGGGAGCCAATCAGCCCCAGCATTTT	CASRLHGGANQPQHF
TRBD1	TRBJ1-2	.	TRBV5-1	TGCGCCAGCAGCTTGGGGCAGGGGGCGTTTGGCTACACCTTC	CASSLGQGAFGYTF
.	TRBJ2-2	.	TRBV24-1	TGTGCCACCAGTGGTGAGACAGGTACCGGGGAGCTGTTTTTT	CATSGETGTGELFF
TRBD2	TRBJ2-7	.	TRBV4-2	TGTGCCAGCAGCCAAGATCCTCGGGGGGACTCCTACGAGCAGTACTTC	CASSQDPRGDSYEQYF
.	TRBJ2-2	.	TRBV3-1/TRBV3-2	TGTGCCAGCAGCCAAGGGAGGGAGGAGAACACCGGGGAGCTGTTTTTT	CASSQGREENTGELFF
TRBD1	TRBJ2-1	.	TRBV9	TGTGCCAGCAGCGTAGAAGGGGACAGGGGTTACAATGAGCAGTTCTTC	CASSVEGDRGYNEQFF
TRBD2	TRBJ2-1	.	TRBV20-1	TGCAGTGCTAGTCAATTCAGCGGGAGGGCCGTTCCCGTCAATGAGCAGTTCTTC	CSASQFSGRAVPVNEQFF
TRBD2	TRBJ2-1	.	TRBV7-2	TGTGCCAGCAGCTACGGGACTAGCGGGAGGGAGGGCGATGAGCAGTTCTTC	CASSYGTSGREGDEQFF
TRBD2	TRBJ2-3	.	TRBV4-1	TGCGCCAGCAGCCACTCCTCCACGACTAGCGGGAGGACGAATACGCAGTATTTT	CASSHSSTTSGRTNTQYF
.	TRBJ1-6	.	TRBV3-1/TRBV3-2	TGTGCCAGCCAAAAAGCCAGGGATTCACCCCTCCACTTT	CASQKARDSPLHF
.	TRBJ2-1	.	TRBV7-8	TGTGCCAGCAGGCCCACGGGACTCCTCTCCAGCTCCTACAATGAGCAGTTCTTC	CASRPTGLLSSSYNEQFF
.	TRBJ1-4	.	TRBV18	TGTGCCAGCTCACCAGGGGGGTTTCCCAATGAAAAACTGTTTTTT	CASSPGGFPNEKLFF
.	TRBJ1-5	.	TRBV6-8	TGTGCCCGACCCCGAGACAGGTCTAGCAATCAGCCCCAGCATTTT	CARPRDRSSNQPQHF
.	TRBJ1-1	.	TRBV7-9	TGTGCCAGCAGCTTTTGGGGAGCGAACACTGAAGCTTTCTTT	CASSFWGANTEAFF
.	TRBJ1-6	.	TRBV5-1	TGCGCCAGCAGCTTCACAGGGTCCGCACCCCTCCACTTT	CASSFTGSAPLHF
.	TRBJ1-1	.	TRBV18	TGTGCCAGCTCACCGCGGAACACTGAAGCTTTCTTT	CASSPRNTEAFF
TRBD1	TRBJ2-2	.	TRBV11-2	TGTGCCAGCAGCTTAGAGGGGACAGTCGGGGAGCTGTTTTTT	CASSLEGTVGELFF
TRBD1	TRBJ1-1	.	TRBV9	TGTGCCAGCAGCACGGGGGGACAGGGAGACACTGAAGCTTTCTTT	CASSTGGQGDTEAFF
.	TRBJ2-1	.	TRBV3-1/TRBV3-2	TGTGCCAGCAGCCAAGCGGGATCCCCCCACAATGAGCAGTTCTTC	CASSQAGSPHNEQFF
TRBD2	TRBJ2-3	.	TRBV10-3	TGTGCCATCAGTGAGTCAAGCCTAGCGGGGGGTCCGAGCACAGATACGCAGTATTTT	CAISESSLAGGPSTDTQYF
TRBD2	TRBJ2-3	.	TRBV5-1	TGCGCCAGCAGCCCTACCCAGGGAGGGGTATGGACAGATACGCAGTATTTT	CASSPTQGGVWTDTQYF